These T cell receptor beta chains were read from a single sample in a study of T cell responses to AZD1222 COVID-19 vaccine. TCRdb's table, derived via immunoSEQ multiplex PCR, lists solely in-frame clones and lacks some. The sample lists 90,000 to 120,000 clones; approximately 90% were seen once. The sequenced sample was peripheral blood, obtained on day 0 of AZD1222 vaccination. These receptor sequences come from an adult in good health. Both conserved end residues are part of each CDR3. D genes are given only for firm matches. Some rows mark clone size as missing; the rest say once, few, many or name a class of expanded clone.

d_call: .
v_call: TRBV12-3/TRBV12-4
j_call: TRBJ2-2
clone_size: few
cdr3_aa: CASSLAGAGELFF
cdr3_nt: TGTGCCAGCAGTTTAGCGGGGGCCGGGGAGCTGTTTTTT

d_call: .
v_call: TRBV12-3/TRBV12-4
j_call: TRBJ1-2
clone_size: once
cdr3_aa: CASSLWGQGYTF
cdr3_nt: TGTGCCAGCAGTTTATGGGGGCAGGGCTACACCTTC

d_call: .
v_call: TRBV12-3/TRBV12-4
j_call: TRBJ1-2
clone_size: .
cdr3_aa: CASSLNGYTF
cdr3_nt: TGTGCCAGCAGCTTAAACGGCTACACCTTC

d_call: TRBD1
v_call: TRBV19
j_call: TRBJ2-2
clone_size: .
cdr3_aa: CASSMDRATGELFF
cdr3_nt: TGTGCCAGTAGTATGGACAGGGCCACCGGGGAGCTGTTTTTT

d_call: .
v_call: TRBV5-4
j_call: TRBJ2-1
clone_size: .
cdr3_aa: CASSRNSNEQFF
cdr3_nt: TGTGCCAGCAGCCGGAACAGCAATGAGCAGTTCTTC

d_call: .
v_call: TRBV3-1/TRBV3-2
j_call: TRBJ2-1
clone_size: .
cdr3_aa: CASSQGYEQFF
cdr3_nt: TGTGCCAGCAGCCAAGGATATGAGCAGTTCTTC

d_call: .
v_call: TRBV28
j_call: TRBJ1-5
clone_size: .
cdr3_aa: CASSLNQPQHF
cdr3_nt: TGTGCCAGCAGTCTTAATCAGCCCCAGCATTTT

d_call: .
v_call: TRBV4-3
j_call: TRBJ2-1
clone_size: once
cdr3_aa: CASSQGGNNEQFF
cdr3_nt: TGCGCCAGCAGCCAAGGAGGAAACAATGAGCAGTTCTTC

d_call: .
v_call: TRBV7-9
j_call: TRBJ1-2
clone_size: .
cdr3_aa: CASSLEGQAANYGYTF
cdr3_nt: TGTGCCAGCAGCTTAGAGGGGCAGGCCGCTAACTATGGCTACACCTTC

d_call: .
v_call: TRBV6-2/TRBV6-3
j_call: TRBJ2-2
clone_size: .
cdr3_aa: CASSYSRHLNTGELFF
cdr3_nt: TGTGCCAGCAGTTACTCGCGGCACCTGAACACCGGGGAGCTGTTTTTT

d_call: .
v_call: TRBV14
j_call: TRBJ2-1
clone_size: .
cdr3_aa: CASSVWGALGNEQFF
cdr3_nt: TGTGCCAGCAGCGTGTGGGGGGCCCTCGGCAATGAGCAGTTCTTC

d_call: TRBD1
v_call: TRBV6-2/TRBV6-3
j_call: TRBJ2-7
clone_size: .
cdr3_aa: CASSIPGQSNEQYF
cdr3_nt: TGTGCCAGCAGCATACCGGGACAGTCCAACGAGCAGTACTTC

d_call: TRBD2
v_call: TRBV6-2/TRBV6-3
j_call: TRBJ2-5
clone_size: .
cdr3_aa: CASSYGGTSGGHPQETQYF
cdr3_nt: TGTGCCAGCAGTTACGGTGGGACTAGCGGGGGGCACCCCCAAGAGACCCAGTACTTC

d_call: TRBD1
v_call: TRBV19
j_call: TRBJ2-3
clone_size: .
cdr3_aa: CASRGTGTDTQYF
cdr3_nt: TGTGCCAGTAGGGGGACAGGCACAGATACGCAGTATTTT

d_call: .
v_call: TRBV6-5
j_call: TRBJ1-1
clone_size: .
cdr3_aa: CASTRGDFEAFF
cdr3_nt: TGTGCCAGCACCCGCGGAGACTTTGAAGCTTTCTTT